These 9 T cell receptor beta chains came from one sample sequenced in a study of liver allograft versus peripheral blood T cells. Turning to the study itself: The authors compared T cell receptor repertoires in transplanted livers with recipients' peripheral blood repertoires.

One entry per CDR3 protein, called by TCRdb with MiXCR from the reads. Of some 15,000 distinct CDR3 sequences in the sample, about 26% were seen once. The receptors come from a human patient who had a liver transplant. Some T cells here may be from the graft donor.

This clonotype appeared many times. The J gene is TRBJ2-7, the V gene TRBV5-5; TRBD2 matches at 7 bases. The V gene's germline CDR1 is SGHKS and CDR2 YYEKEE (reference sequence). This CDR3 is 15 amino acids long. After removal of 0 bases from V and 2 bases from J, the junction contained 5 bases not matched to a gene. The CDR3 DNA reads TGTGCCAGCAGCTTGGACGGGAGCGGGACCTACGAGCAGTACTTC. As protein: CASSLDGSGTYEQYF.

This clonotype ranks as medium-sized. This rearrangement joins TRBV6-5 to TRBJ1-1; TRBD1 aligns across 8 bases. J was trimmed by 3 bases and V by 6 bases; bases with no gene match: 12. Germline V gene sequence: CDR1 MNHEY, CDR2 SVGAGI. The CDR3 loop spans 16 amino acids. CDR3 residues: CASRMGSGGRDTEAFF. In DNA, the CDR3 is TGTGCCAGCAGAATGGGGTCAGGGGGCAGGGACACTGAAGCTTTCTTT.

This clonotype has at least ten counts. DNA of the CDR3: TGTGCCAGCGGAAAGGAGAACACCGGGGAGCTGTTTTTT. Translation: CASGKENTGELFF. V gene TRBV28 combines with J gene TRBJ2-2; D unresolved. The V gene lost 8 bases and the J gene lost 1 base, with 8 bases spanning the gap. The CDR3 totals 13 residues. The germline gives CDR1 MDHEN, CDR2 SYDVKM.

The genes are TRBV14 and TRBJ2-6; D call uncertain. The length of the CDR3 is 14 residues. The V and J ends lost 0 bases and 4 bases respectively, with 4 bases between them. Germline V gene sequence: CDR1 SGHDN, CDR2 FVKESK. DNA for the CDR3: TGTGCCAGCAGCCAAGATGCAGGGGCCAACGTCCTGACTTTC. Translation: CASSQDAGANVLTF.

The chain has TRBV13 and TRBJ2-1; 10 bases map to TRBD1. CDR3 length: 14 residues. Germline trimming cut 5 bases from V and 7 bases from J; bases unmatched to any gene: 5. Germline V lookup: CDR1 PRHDT, CDR2 FYEKMQ (reference sequence). CDR3 protein: CASSETGGSNEQFF. CDR3 DNA: TGTGCCAGCAGCGAGACAGGGGGCAGTAATGAGCAGTTCTTC.

This clonotype is medium-sized in the sample. This rearrangement joins TRBV19 to TRBJ1-5; 7 bases are a match to TRBD1. V shed 3 bases, J shed 4 bases, and the junction held 9 bases outside the gene matches. The CDR3 is made up of 16 amino acids. Per germline, CDR1 LNHDA and CDR2 SQIVND (reference sequence). CDR3 nucleotides: TGTGCCAGTAGTATTCCTTTGGGGACAGTGAATCAGCCCCAGCATTTT. Encoded protein: CASSIPLGTVNQPQHF.

This chain uses TRBV5-6 with TRBJ2-5; D not resolved. The ends were cut back, 2 bases at V and 2 bases at J, with 10 bases in the middle. The CDR3 loop spans 14 amino acids. The V gene's germline CDR1 is SGHDT and CDR2 YYEEEE. The DNA of the CDR3 is TGTGCCAGCAGCTTCTTGGCAGTGCAAGAGACCCAGTACTTC. This codes for CASSFLAVQETQYF.

The chain couples TRBV29-1 to TRBJ2-7; weak D call: TRBD2 (6 bases). The V end lost 7 bases, the J end lost 0 bases, and 13 bases lay between the germline ends. Germline CDR1 and CDR2: SQVTM and ANQGSEA. The CDR3 covers 13 residues. The CDR3 spells CSAGTVSSYEQYF. CDR3 nucleotides: TGCAGCGCCGGGACTGTTAGCTCCTACGAGCAGTACTTC.

Relative to its sample, this clonotype is medium-sized (0.01 to 0.1%). The chain is built from TRBV5-6 and TRBJ2-3, with TRBD2 matching over 8 bases. J gave up 2 bases and V 5 bases, and 7 bases lay outside the gene matches. CDR1 and CDR2 (germline): SGHDT, YYEEEE. The CDR3 totals 15 residues. The chain's CDR3 is CASRGGGHFTDTQYF. CDR3 DNA: TGTGCCAGCAGAGGCGGGGGGCATTTCACAGATACGCAGTATTTT. Combining the CDR3 with reference TRBV5-6 and TRBJ2-3 gives the whole variable domain DAGVTQSPTHLIKTRGQQVTLRCSPKSGHDTVSWYQQALGQGPQFIFQYYEEEERQRGNFPDRFSGHQFPNYSSELNVNALLLGDSALYLCASRGGGHFTDTQYFGPGTRLTVL.